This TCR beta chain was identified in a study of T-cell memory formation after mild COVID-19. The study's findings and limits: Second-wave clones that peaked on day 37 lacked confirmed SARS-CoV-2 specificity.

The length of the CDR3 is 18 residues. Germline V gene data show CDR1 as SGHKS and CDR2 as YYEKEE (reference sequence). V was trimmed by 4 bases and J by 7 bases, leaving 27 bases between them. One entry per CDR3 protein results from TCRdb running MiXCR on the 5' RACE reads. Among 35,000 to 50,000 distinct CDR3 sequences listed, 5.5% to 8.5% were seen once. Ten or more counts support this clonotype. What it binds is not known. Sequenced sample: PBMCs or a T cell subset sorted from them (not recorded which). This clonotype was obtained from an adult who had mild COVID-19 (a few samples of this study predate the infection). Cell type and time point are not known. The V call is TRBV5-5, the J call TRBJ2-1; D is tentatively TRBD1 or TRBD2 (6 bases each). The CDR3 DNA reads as TGTGCCAGCAGCAAAAGGGAGCTTCACTTCGGGGGCCTGAATGAGCAGTTCTTC. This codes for CASSKRELHFGGLNEQFF. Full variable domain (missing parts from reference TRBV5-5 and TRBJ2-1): DAGVTQSPTHLIKTRGQQVTLRCSPISGHKSVSWYQQVLGQGPQFIFQYYEKEERGRGNFPDRFSARQFPNYSSELNVNALLLGDSALYLCASSKRELHFGGLNEQFFGPGTRLTVL.